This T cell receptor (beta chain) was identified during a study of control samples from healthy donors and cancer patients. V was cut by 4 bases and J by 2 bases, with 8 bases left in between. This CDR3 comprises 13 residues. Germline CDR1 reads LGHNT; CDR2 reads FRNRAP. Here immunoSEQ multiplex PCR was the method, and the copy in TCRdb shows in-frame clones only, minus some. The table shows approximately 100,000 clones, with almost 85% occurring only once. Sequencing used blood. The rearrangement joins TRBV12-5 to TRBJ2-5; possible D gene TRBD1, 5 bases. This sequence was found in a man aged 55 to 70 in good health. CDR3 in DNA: TGTGCTAGTGGTTCTGGGGCACAAGAGACCCAGTACTTC. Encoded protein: CASGSGAQETQYF.